The 9 T cell receptor beta chains presented below share a single source sample, sequenced in a study of shared clonotypes between healthy human individuals. Using immunoSEQ multiplex PCR, the repertoire was profiled, and TCRdb retains in-frame clones only, with some absent. The sample gives 2 million or so clones, 95% of which show up once; 0.13% is in the top ten. Sequencing input: naive CD4+ T cells sorted from blood. Subset denoted: CD45RA+ positively selected. These receptors all stem from a man younger than 30 in good health.

V is TRBV6-1 and J is TRBJ2-7; the match to TRBD1 covers 10 bases. The CDR3 spans 14 residues. CDR1 MNHNS and CDR2 SASEGT come from the germline V gene. The trim removed 6 bases at V and 2 bases at J, leaving 4 bases unmatched. The CDR3 nucleotides read TGTGCCAGCAGGTCGGACAGGGGGACCTACGAGCAGTACTTC. It codes for CASRSDRGTYEQYF.

This rearrangement joins TRBV7-9 to TRBJ2-2; the match to TRBD1 covers 10 bases. V was pared by 3 bases and J by 4 bases, with 2 bases of the junction left unmatched. Per germline, CDR1 SEHNR and CDR2 FQNEAQ (reference sequence). The CDR3 consists of 15 residues. CDR3 amino acids: CASSFRDRGTGELFF. Here the CDR3 DNA reads TGTGCCAGCAGCTTTAGGGACAGGGGCACCGGGGAGCTGTTTTTT. The variable domain in full, completed from reference TRBV7-9 and TRBJ2-2, reads DTGVSQNPRHKITKRGQNVTFRCDPISEHNRLYWYRQTLGQGPEFLTYFQNEAQLEKSRLLSDRFSAERPKGSFSTLEIQRTEQGDSAMYLCASSFRDRGTGELFFGEGSRLTVL.

The CDR3 loop reads CASRPSGGIWAQHF. The CDR3 nucleotides are TGTGCCAGTAGACCTTCTGGGGGGATCTGGGCCCAGCATTTT. This sequence joins TRBV19 and TRBJ1-5; a possible D gene is TRBD1 (5 bases). Germline lookup yields CDR1 LNHDA and CDR2 SQIVND (reference sequence). The CDR3 runs to 14 residues. The ends were cut back, 6 bases at V and 11 bases at J, with 20 bases in the middle. Variable domain in full (rest from reference TRBV19 and TRBJ1-5): DGGITQSPKYLFRKEGQNVTLSCEQNLNHDAMYWYRQDPGQGLRLIYYSQIVNDFQKGDIAEGYSVSREKKESFPLTVTSAQKNPTAFYLCASRPSGGIWAQHFGDGTRLSIL.

The V and J genes are TRBV29-1 and TRBJ1-1; perhaps TRBD1 as D (5 bases). Germline CDR1 is SQVTM and CDR2 is ANQGSEA. V was cut by 3 bases and J by 6 bases, with 11 bases left in between. This CDR3 is 12 amino acids long. The CDR3 here is CSVDRQRSEAFF. CDR3 coding DNA: TGCAGCGTTGACAGACAGCGATCTGAAGCTTTCTTT.

The chain uses TRBV6-5 and TRBJ2-7; no definite D call. CDR3 length: 12 amino acids. V was cut by 9 bases and J by 6 bases, with 15 bases left in between. Germline V gene data show CDR1 as MNHEY and CDR2 as SVGAGI. CDR3 region: CASWTEPFEQYF. For the CDR3, the DNA is TGTGCCAGTTGGACCGAGCCTTTCGAGCAGTACTTC.

This rearrangement joins TRBV6-1 to TRBJ2-3, with TRBD1 identical over 8 bases. There are 16 residues in the CDR3. In germline, CDR1 is MNHNS, CDR2 SASEGT. V was pared by 5 bases and J by 1 base, with 8 bases of the junction left unmatched. The CDR3 sequence: CASSKGTGEGTDTQYF. Here the CDR3 DNA reads TGTGCCAGCAGTAAAGGGACAGGCGAGGGCACAGATACGCAGTATTTT.

The chain uses TRBV13 and TRBJ1-3; unclear D gene. The length of the CDR3 is 15 residues. The germline V gene has CDR1 PRHDT and CDR2 FYEKMQ (reference sequence). V was pared by 0 bases and J by 4 bases, with 10 bases between. The CDR3: CASSLGQAGGNTIYF. CDR3 DNA sequence: TGTGCCAGCAGCTTAGGCCAGGCTGGGGGAAACACCATATATTTT.

The chain carries TRBV30 and TRBJ1-4; D not certain. Trimming pared 0 bases from V and 11 bases from J, leaving 19 bases between. The CDR3 totals 15 residues. Germline V lookup: CDR1 GTSNPN, CDR2 SVGIG (reference sequence). The CDR3 here is CAWSVRGTSREKLFF. The CDR3 nucleotides are TGTGCCTGGAGTGTACGTGGAACCAGCCGGGAGAAACTGTTTTTT.

The chain uses TRBV5-3 and TRBJ2-7; D is unresolved. TRBV5-3 is an open reading frame, and its role is uncertain. This CDR3 is built from 20 residues. Trimming took off 4 bases at V and 4 bases at J, with 33 bases between the two ends. This CDR3 is CARSHDAGLRSFPVLYEQYF. CDR3 nucleotides: TGTGCCAGAAGCCACGATGCTGGGCTAAGGTCCTTCCCGGTTCTTTACGAGCAGTACTTC.